The T cell receptor beta chain described here comes from a study of T cell responses to AZD1222 COVID-19 vaccine. Findings and caveats of the study: Clonal diversity may have been underestimated in mostly white British donors.

Turning to this clone: The antigen remains undetermined.

Second doses at about 4 or about 12 weeks were pooled. Clones were sequenced by immunoSEQ multiplex PCR, and TCRdb holds only the in-frame ones, with some missing. The sample shows some 190,000 clones, approximately 91% of them seen only once. The CDR3 has 14 amino acids. Germline CDR1 and CDR2: SGHDN and FVKESK. The ends were cut back, 1 base at V and 9 bases at J, with 10 bases in the middle. Sequenced here: peripheral blood, sampled 28 days after the second AZD1222 dose. The J gene is TRBJ1-6, the V gene TRBV14; D is undetermined. The TCR was taken from an adult who received the AZD1222 COVID-19 vaccine. The CDR3 reads CASSQGRGVSPLHF. The CDR3 DNA sequence: TGTGCCAGCAGCCAAGGACGTGGGGTTTCACCCCTCCACTTT.